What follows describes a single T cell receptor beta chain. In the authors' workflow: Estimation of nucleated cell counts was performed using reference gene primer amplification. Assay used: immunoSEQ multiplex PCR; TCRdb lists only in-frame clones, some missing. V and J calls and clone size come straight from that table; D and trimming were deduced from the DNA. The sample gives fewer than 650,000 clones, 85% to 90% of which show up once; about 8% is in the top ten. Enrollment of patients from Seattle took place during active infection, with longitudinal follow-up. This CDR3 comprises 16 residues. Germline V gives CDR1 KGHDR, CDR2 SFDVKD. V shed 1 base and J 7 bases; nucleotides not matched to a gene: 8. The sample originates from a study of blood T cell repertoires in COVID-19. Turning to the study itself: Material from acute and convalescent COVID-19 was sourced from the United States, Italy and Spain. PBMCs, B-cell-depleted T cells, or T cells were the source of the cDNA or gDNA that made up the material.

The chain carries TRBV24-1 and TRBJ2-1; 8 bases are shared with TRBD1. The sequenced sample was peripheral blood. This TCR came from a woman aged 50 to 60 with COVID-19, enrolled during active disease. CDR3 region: CATSDFRVQGANEQFF. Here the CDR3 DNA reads TGTGCCACCAGTGATTTCCGAGTTCAGGGGGCTAATGAGCAGTTCTTC.